These 29 T cell receptor beta chains share one sample of origin, sequenced in a study of identical twins. One entry per CDR3 protein, called by TCRdb with MiXCR from the 5' RACE reads. This sample has around 550,000 distinct CDR3 sequences, with approximately 16% found just once. This sample also belongs to another study, concerning yellow fever vaccine responses in identical twins.

The sample taken for sequencing was CD4+ T cells sorted from blood. The receptor set was obtained from a woman under 30 in good health.

The chain employs TRBV7-9 and TRBJ2-7; no definite D call. CDR1 and CDR2 (germline): SEHNR, FQNEAQ (reference sequence). There are 13 residues in the CDR3. With 3 bases removed from V and 2 bases from J, the gap between germline ends came to 8 bases. The CDR3 region has the DNA TGTGCCAGCAGCTTTGACGTAGCCTACGAGCAGTACGTC. Protein product: CASSFDVAYEQYV.

The chain couples TRBV10-3 to TRBJ2-6; TRBD1 agrees at 7 bases. CDR3 length: 14 residues. J lost 10 bases, V lost 4 bases, and 7 bases had no gene match. Germline V gives CDR1 ENHRY, CDR2 SYGVKD. In DNA form, the CDR3 reads TGTGCCATCAGTGGTCCGACAGGGTCTAACGTCCTGACTTTC. It codes for CAISGPTGSNVLTF.

The chain recombines TRBV11-2 with TRBJ2-1, with 11 bases fitting TRBD2. CDR1 is SGHAT, CDR2 FQNNGV, per germline. There are 18 residues in the CDR3. Unmatched junction bases numbered 15, after V lost 9 bases and J lost 2 bases. The CDR3 region has the DNA TGTGCCAGTCAACAGGGAATTAGCGGGAGGGCCGCCTACAATGAGCAGTTCTTC. As protein: CASQQGISGRAAYNEQFF.

This clonotype was seen a handful of times. This rearrangement joins TRBV7-9 to TRBJ2-7, with TRBD1 as a possible D gene (6 bases). Germline V gene sequence: CDR1 SEHNR, CDR2 FQNEAQ (reference sequence). This CDR3 comprises 15 residues. Trimming stripped 1 base from V and 0 bases from J, with 10 bases between. In DNA, the CDR3 is TGTGCCAGCAGCTTAGGGGACACCAGCTCCTACGAGCAGTACTTC. It encodes CASSLGDTSSYEQYF.

The chain combines TRBV3-1 with TRBJ2-3; 9 bases agree with TRBD2. Germline-derived CDR1 and CDR2 are LGHDT and YNNKEL (reference sequence). The CDR3 loop spans 13 amino acids. The V gene end was trimmed by 4 bases and the J gene end by 11 bases; junction bases not matched to a gene: 7. CDR3 DNA: TGTGCCAGCAGCCCTAGCGGGGCACGGTGGCAGTATTTT. This gives the protein CASSPSGARWQYF.

The chain is built from TRBV12-3 or TRBV12-4 and TRBJ1-2; D may be TRBD1 (5 bases). CDR3 size: 14 residues. The V gene lost 5 bases and the J gene lost 5 bases, with 15 bases spanning the gap. CDR3 nucleotides: TGTGCCAGCAGTCCCGCAGGGTCGGGGTATGGCTACACCTTC. Translation gives CASSPAGSGYGYTF.

This chain uses TRBV7-9 with TRBJ2-1; 9 bases are shared with TRBD2. Germline CDR1 and CDR2: SEHNR and FQNEAQ (reference sequence). This CDR3 is built from 15 residues. V was pared by 5 bases and J by 2 bases, with 4 bases of the junction left unmatched. Here the CDR3 reads CASSGRGGPYNEQFF. In DNA form, the CDR3 reads TGTGCCAGCAGCGGGCGGGGGGGCCCCTACAATGAGCAGTTCTTC.

This clonotype was seen only a few times. This chain joins TRBV20-1 and TRBJ2-3, with 7 positions matching TRBD2. From germline, CDR1 is DFQATT and CDR2 SNEGSKA (reference sequence). This CDR3 region has 14 residues. Trimming cost V 2 bases and J 2 bases; bases outside gene matches: 4. The CDR3 loop is CSARKAGFTDTQYF. In DNA form, the CDR3 reads TGCAGTGCTAGAAAAGCGGGGTTCACAGATACGCAGTATTTT.

This clonotype showed up just a few times. J is TRBJ2-1 and V is TRBV5-6; 10 nucleotides agree with TRBD2. The CDR3 contains 17 residues. Per the germline V gene, CDR1 is SGHDT and CDR2 is YYEEEE. V gave up 0 bases and J gave up 0 bases; unmatched junction bases: 3. CDR3 residues: CASSLDTSGTSYNEQFF. DNA for the CDR3: TGTGCCAGCAGCTTGGATACTAGCGGGACCTCCTACAATGAGCAGTTCTTC.

CDR3 nucleotide sequence: TGTGCCAGCAGCTTAGTAGGGGGGATCGAGCAGTACGTC. Translated: CASSLVGGIEQYV. This chain uses TRBV11-2 with TRBJ2-7, with D possibly being TRBD1 or TRBD2 (6 bases each). Germline V gene data show CDR1 as SGHAT and CDR2 as FQNNGV. The CDR3 loop spans 13 amino acids. V lost 1 base and J 6 bases, leaving 10 bases between the germline ends.

This clonotype has a count of ten or more. The genes are TRBV28 and TRBJ2-7; weak D call: TRBD1 (5 bases). V dropped 3 bases and J dropped 9 bases, with 21 bases sitting between them. There are 15 residues in the CDR3. Germline CDR1 is MDHEN and CDR2 is SYDVKM. CDR3 coding DNA: TGTGCCAGCAGTTTGAATTACCCCCGAGGACAAAGGCAGTACGTC. Amino acids: CASSLNYPRGQRQYV.

This clonotype was seen more than once but under ten times. The rearrangement joins TRBV19 to TRBJ2-3; perhaps TRBD1 as D (5 bases). Germline CDR1 and CDR2: LNHDA and SQIVND (reference sequence). CDR3 length equals 14 residues. Trimming stripped 4 bases from V and 1 base from J, with 9 bases between. This CDR3 is CASSTQGGTDTQYF. In nucleotides, the CDR3 is TGTGCCAGTAGTACCCAAGGGGGCACAGATACGCAGTATTTT.

Regarding this clonotype: One end of the junction is discordant with germline, which a read error may explain. The J gene is TRBJ2-7, the V gene TRBV5-1, with no clear D. In germline, CDR1 is SGHRS, CDR2 YFSETQ. There are 14 residues in the CDR3. The CDR3 DNA reads TGCACCAGCAGCTTGACGCCGGTCTCCTACGAGCAGTACTTC. It translates to CTSSLTPVSYEQYF.

The chain links TRBV6-6 to TRBJ1-2, with D possibly being TRBD1 (5 bases). V gave up 5 bases and J gave up 8 bases, with 12 bases separating them. Germline V gives CDR1 MNHNY, CDR2 SVGAGI (reference sequence). This CDR3 region has 12 residues. The CDR3 DNA follows: TGTGCCAGCAGTAGGGAGGGGATCGGCTACACCTTC. Translating it yields CASSREGIGYTF.

The chain recombines TRBV7-6 with TRBJ2-5; TRBD2 agrees at 10 bases. J lost 5 bases, V lost 2 bases, and 5 bases had no gene match. Per germline, CDR1 SGHVS and CDR2 FNYEAQ. The CDR3 has 15 amino acids. The CDR3 DNA is TGTGCCAGCAGCTTAACCGGGACTAGCGTGGAGACCCAGTACTTC. Protein: CASSLTGTSVETQYF.

The chain employs TRBV28 and TRBJ2-7; D may be TRBD1 or TRBD2 (5 bases each). The CDR3 is 11 residues long. V was shortened by 11 bases and J by 6 bases, with 14 bases between the two germline ends. The germline V gene has CDR1 MDHEN and CDR2 SYDVKM. CDR3 loop: CAVRGEGEQYV. For the CDR3, the DNA is TGTGCCGTACGGGGCGAGGGCGAGCAGTACGTC.

This clonotype has a handful of counts. The J gene is TRBJ2-1, the V gene TRBV20-1, with D hard to call. V was trimmed by 0 bases and J by 7 bases, leaving 7 bases between them. CDR3 length: 12 residues. Per germline, CDR1 DFQATT and CDR2 SNEGSKA (reference sequence). In nucleotides, the CDR3 is TGCAGTGCTAGAGATGATCGTAATGAGCAGTTCTTC. It encodes CSARDDRNEQFF.

This clonotype was counted a few times. This rearrangement joins TRBV18 to TRBJ2-5; 8 nucleotides align to TRBD1. Germline-derived CDR1 and CDR2 are KGHSH and LQKENI. The CDR3 extends over 16 amino acids. The J segment lost 4 bases and the V segment lost 6 bases, leaving 13 bases of the junction unmatched. CDR3: CASSTGTGNSRETQYF. CDR3 in DNA: TGTGCCAGCTCCACGGGGACAGGCAACTCCCGAGAGACCCAGTACTTC.

The CDR3 DNA sequence: TGCGCCAGCAGCCCGGCGACGGTCACCGGGGAGCTGTTTTTT. It yields the protein CASSPATVTGELFF. J is TRBJ2-2 and V is TRBV5-1; D gene uncertain. V shed 4 bases and J shed 4 bases, with 11 bases lying between them. The length of the CDR3 is 14 residues. The germline V gene has CDR1 SGHRS and CDR2 YFSETQ.

The CDR3 sequence is CSAVLEYEQYV. DNA of the CDR3: TGCAGTGCTGTGTTGGAATACGAGCAGTACGTC. V usage is TRBV20-1 and J usage is TRBJ2-7; D gene unclear. The CDR3 has 11 residues. Germline V gene lookup returns CDR1 DFQATT and CDR2 SNEGSKA (reference sequence). Trimming shortened V by 5 bases and J by 4 bases, and 9 bases separated the two germline ends.

V and J are TRBV11-1 and TRBJ2-1; D unclear. Looked up from germline, CDR1 is SGHAT and CDR2 is FQDESV (reference sequence). Trimming cost V 5 bases and J 9 bases, with 17 bases left between them. The length of the CDR3 is 14 residues. CDR3 residues: CASSASSGAIEQFF. The CDR3 DNA reads TGTGCCAGCAGCGCCTCATCGGGCGCAATTGAGCAGTTCTTC.

This clonotype was detected a few times. This rearrangement joins TRBV10-2 to TRBJ2-7; D is uncertain. Trimming shortened V by 3 bases and J by 3 bases, and 9 bases separated the two germline ends. Germline CDR1 reads WSHSY; CDR2 reads SAAADI. The CDR3 is made up of 13 amino acids. The CDR3 spells CASSDSKVYEQYF. The CDR3 nucleotides are TGCGCCAGCAGTGACTCGAAGGTCTACGAGCAGTACTTC.

This clonotype was seen a handful of times. The chain is built from TRBV20-1 and TRBJ1-1, with no clear D. V dropped 1 base and J dropped 6 bases, with 18 bases sitting between them. The V gene's germline CDR1 is DFQATT and CDR2 SNEGSKA (reference sequence). This CDR3 is built from 15 residues. CDR3 region: CSARVAEISGAEAFF. The CDR3, as DNA: TGCAGTGCTAGAGTGGCGGAAATAAGTGGCGCTGAAGCTTTCTTT.

Many counts were recorded for this clonotype. This chain links TRBV29-1 with TRBJ1-6, with D possibly TRBD1 on 6 matching bases. Germline CDR1 reads SQVTM; CDR2 reads ANQGSEA. The V end lost 6 bases, the J end lost 3 bases, and 9 bases lay between the germline ends. The length of the CDR3 is 13 residues. CDR3 region: CSVGGGYNSPLHF. The CDR3, as DNA: TGCAGCGTGGGGGGCGGCTATAATTCACCCCTCCACTTT.

The rearrangement links TRBV5-1 to TRBJ1-2; D unresolved. V lost 4 bases to trimming and J lost 6 bases, with 10 bases between them. This CDR3 has 12 amino acids. CDR1 and CDR2 from the germline V gene are SGHRS and YFSETQ. The CDR3 protein is CASSPIGDGYTF. CDR3 sequence (DNA): TGCGCCAGCAGCCCGATTGGGGATGGCTACACCTTC.

The chain joins TRBV3-1 to TRBJ2-3; TRBD2 aligns across 7 bases. CDR3 length: 15 residues. Germline CDR1 is LGHDT and CDR2 is YNNKEL (reference sequence). With V trimmed by 5 bases and J by 2 bases, 7 bases remained unmatched. Here the CDR3 DNA reads TGTGCCAGCAGCTCCACGACTAGCCCCACAGATACGCAGTATTTT. Residues: CASSSTTSPTDTQYF.

This rearrangement joins TRBV24-1 to TRBJ2-1; no firm D call. Germline V gene sequence: CDR1 KGHDR, CDR2 SFDVKD. V lost 0 bases and J 0 bases, leaving 8 bases between the germline ends. This CDR3 spans 16 amino acids. The CDR3 region has the DNA TGTGCCACCAGTGATTTGCGCCCAGGCTCCTACAATGAGCAGTTCTTC. Encoded protein: CATSDLRPGSYNEQFF.

This clonotype has a handful of counts. The V and J genes are TRBV7-7 and TRBJ2-2; D is undetermined. The CDR3 is made up of 13 amino acids. The germline V gene encodes CDR1 SSHAT and CDR2 FNYEAQ (reference sequence). V was cut by 0 bases and J by 7 bases, with 6 bases left in between. CDR3 amino acids: CASSLADHGELFF. The CDR3, as DNA: TGTGCCAGCAGCTTAGCGGACCACGGGGAGCTGTTTTTT.

CDR3 amino acids: CASSEVRLAANEQFF. For the CDR3, the DNA is TGTGCCAGCAGTGAAGTCCGGCTAGCGGCCAATGAGCAGTTCTTC. The chain employs TRBV2 and TRBJ2-1, with TRBD2 identical over 7 bases. The CDR3 consists of 15 residues. The V gene's germline CDR1 is SNHLY and CDR2 FYNNEI. The trim removed 1 base at V and 6 bases at J, leaving 6 bases unmatched. The whole variable domain, remainder taken from reference TRBV2 and TRBJ2-1, is EPEVTQTPSHQVTQMGQEVILRCVPISNHLYFYWYRQILGQKVEFLVSFYNNEISEKSEIFDDQFSVERPDGSNFTLKIRSTKLEDSAMYFCASSEVRLAANEQFFGPGTRLTVL.